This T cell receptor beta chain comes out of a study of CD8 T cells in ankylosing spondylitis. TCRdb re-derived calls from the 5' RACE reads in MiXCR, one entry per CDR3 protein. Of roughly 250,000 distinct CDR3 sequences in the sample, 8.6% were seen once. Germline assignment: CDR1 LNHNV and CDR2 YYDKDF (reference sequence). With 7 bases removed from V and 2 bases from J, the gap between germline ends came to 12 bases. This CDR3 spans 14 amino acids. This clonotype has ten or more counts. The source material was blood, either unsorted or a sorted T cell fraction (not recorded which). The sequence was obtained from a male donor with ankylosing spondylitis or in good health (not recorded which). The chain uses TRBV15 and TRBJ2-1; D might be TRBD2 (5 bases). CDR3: CATKGGPTYNEQFF. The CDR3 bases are TGTGCCACCAAAGGCGGGCCGACCTACAATGAGCAGTTCTTC.